Following are 25 T cell receptor beta chains from one sample sequenced in a study of Ad26.COV2.S vaccination and SARS-CoV-2 variants. Treatment reported: about 20 received Ad26.COV2.S at low or high dose, single or two shots; roughly 5 received placebo; per-sample allocation not given. The investigators took samples on day 63 after the first vaccine or placebo injection. The data were produced by immunoSEQ multiplex PCR, yet TCRdb's version contains in-frame clones alone and is incomplete. The profile shows around 500,000 clones, 89% of them singletons. Sequenced here: peripheral blood, sampled in a trial of Ad26.COV2.S vaccine versus placebo. The receptors stem from a person between 18 and 65 years old who received the Ad26.COV2.S COVID-19 vaccine or a placebo.

The chain recombines TRBV9 with TRBJ2-1, with 8 bases aligning to TRBD1. V dropped 3 bases and J dropped 0; count of bases not matched to a gene: 2. Germline assignment: CDR1 SGDLS and CDR2 YYNGEE. The CDR3 has 15 amino acids. CDR3: CASSGTGISYNEQFF. The CDR3 DNA reads TGTGCCAGCAGCGGGACAGGGATCTCCTACAATGAGCAGTTCTTC.

This rearrangement joins TRBV5-1 to TRBJ2-2; D unclear. The germline V and J ends were trimmed by 2 bases and 0 bases, with 2 bases remaining between them. CDR3 size: 13 residues. Germline V gene sequence: CDR1 SGHRS, CDR2 YFSETQ. The CDR3 sequence is CASSFPNTGELFF. The DNA of the CDR3 is TGCGCCAGCAGCTTCCCGAACACCGGGGAGCTGTTTTTT.

This rearrangement joins TRBV7-9 to TRBJ1-2; maybe TRBD1 (6 bases). Trimming shortened V by 5 bases and J by 4 bases, and 14 bases separated the two germline ends. The CDR3 runs to 14 residues. The germline V gene has CDR1 SEHNR and CDR2 FQNEAQ (reference sequence). CDR3 amino acids: CASSLGTGFYGYTF. In DNA form, the CDR3 reads TGTGCCAGCAGCCTGGGAACAGGGTTCTATGGCTACACCTTC.

This clone was detected only once. The chain carries TRBV19 and TRBJ2-7; 9 bases fit TRBD2. The CDR3 runs to 14 residues. From germline, CDR1 is LNHDA and CDR2 SQIVND (reference sequence). V shed 4 bases and J 6 bases; nucleotides not matched to a gene: 7. CDR3 DNA sequence: TGTGCCAGTAGTACAGGGACTAGCAGCCTCGAGCAGTACTTC. As protein: CASSTGTSSLEQYF.

This rearrangement joins TRBV28 to TRBJ2-1, with D perhaps TRBD2 (6 bases). Germline lookup yields CDR1 MDHEN and CDR2 SYDVKM. Trimming cost V 5 bases and J 4 bases, with 21 bases left between them. The CDR3 is 17 residues long. The CDR3 region has the DNA TGTGCCAGCAGTCCGGGACTGACAGCCGCCCCGTACAATGAGCAGTTCTTC. As protein: CASSPGLTAAPYNEQFF. Based on the CDR3 plus reference TRBV28 and TRBJ2-1, the full variable domain is DVKVTQSSRYLVKRTGEKVFLECVQDMDHENMFWYRQDPGLGLRLIYFSYDVKMKEKGDIPEGYSVSREKKERFSLILESASTNQTSMYLCASSPGLTAAPYNEQFFGPGTRLTVL.

V and J are TRBV24-1 and TRBJ1-1, with 7 bases aligning to TRBD1. The CDR3 has 15 amino acids. CDR1 KGHDR and CDR2 SFDVKD come from the germline V gene. V was clipped by 5 bases and J by 1 base; unmatched bases: 6. The DNA of the CDR3 is TGTGCCACCAGTGTGGGGGACAGAGAGAACACTGAAGCTTTCTTT. Its translation is CATSVGDRENTEAFF.

V usage is TRBV2 and J usage is TRBJ2-3; D call uncertain. Trimming stripped 0 bases from V and 3 bases from J, with 10 bases between. This CDR3 spans 15 amino acids. CDR1 is SNHLY, CDR2 FYNNEI, per germline. The CDR3 protein is CASSEASSVTDTQYF. The CDR3 DNA reads TGTGCCAGCAGTGAAGCTAGTTCAGTGACAGATACGCAGTATTTT.

The chain couples TRBV6-5 to TRBJ2-2, with a possible D match to TRBD2 (5 bases). CDR3 size: 15 residues. Germline CDR1 reads MNHEY; CDR2 reads SVGAGI. Trimming removed 2 bases from V and 2 bases from J, with 9 bases in between. CDR3 amino acids: CASSYGLLNTGELFF. CDR3 nucleotide sequence: TGTGCCAGCAGTTACGGACTCCTTAACACCGGGGAGCTGTTTTTT.

As DNA, the CDR3 is TGTGCCAGCAGCTTCCAGGGAGTAGTCTCTGGAAACACCATATATTTT. Its protein is CASSFQGVVSGNTIYF. V usage is TRBV7-9 and J usage is TRBJ1-3; D is perhaps TRBD1 (5 bases). V lost 3 bases and J lost 0, with 12 bases in between. Germline V lookup: CDR1 SEHNR, CDR2 FQNEAQ (reference sequence). This CDR3 is 16 amino acids long. The complete variable domain, with remaining parts taken from reference TRBV7-9 and TRBJ1-3, reads DTGVSQNPRHKITKRGQNVTFRCDPISEHNRLYWYRQTLGQGPEFLTYFQNEAQLEKSRLLSDRFSAERPKGSFSTLEIQRTEQGDSAMYLCASSFQGVVSGNTIYFGEGSWLTVV.

This clone came up many times. In DNA, the CDR3 is TGTGCCAGCAGTAATGCTTATAGCAATCAGCCCCAGCATTTT. Amino acid sequence: CASSNAYSNQPQHF. The gene calls are TRBV3-1 (or the pseudogene TRBV3-2) and TRBJ1-5; no clear D gene. Germline V gene sequence: CDR1 LGHDT, CDR2 YNNKEL (reference sequence). Between the trimmed V and J ends, which lost 6 bases and 0 bases, there was a span of 9 bases. The CDR3 sequence is 14 residues long.

The chain employs TRBV6-5 and TRBJ1-5, with no clear D. The CDR3 is 11 amino acids. The V end was cut by 6 bases, the J end by 11 bases, with 11 bases between. Germline V gene sequence: CDR1 MNHEY, CDR2 SVGAGI. The CDR3 spells CASRKWRTQHF. For the CDR3, the DNA is TGTGCCAGCAGGAAGTGGAGGACCCAGCATTTT.

The chain joins TRBV11-3 to TRBJ2-1, with 7 bases identical to TRBD1. The germline gives CDR1 SGHNT, CDR2 YENEEA. V shed 5 bases and J 8 bases; nucleotides not matched to a gene: 6. This CDR3 contains 13 residues. The CDR3 is CASSKTGWHEQFF. For the CDR3, the DNA is TGTGCCAGCAGCAAGACAGGGTGGCATGAGCAGTTCTTC.

V and J are TRBV5-4 and TRBJ1-2; D not resolved. V was cut by 4 bases and J by 4 bases, with 11 bases left in between. The CDR3 runs to 13 residues. The germline CDR1 and CDR2 sequences are SGHNT and YYREEE (reference sequence). CDR3 DNA: TGTGCCAGCAGCCAATGGTCGGGCTATGGCTACACCTTC. It specifies CASSQWSGYGYTF. Together with reference TRBV5-4 and TRBJ1-2, the CDR3 gives the full variable domain: ETGVTQSPTHLIKTRGQQVTLRCSSQSGHNTVSWYQQALGQGPQFIFQYYREEENGRGNFPPRFSGLQFPNYSSELNVNALELDDSALYLCASSQWSGYGYTFGSGTRLTVV.

V and J are TRBV6-1 and TRBJ1-5; 7 positions agree with TRBD1. V shed 1 base and J 3 bases; nucleotides not matched to a gene: 6. There are 16 residues in the CDR3. Germline V gives CDR1 MNHNS, CDR2 SASEGT. CDR3 nucleotides: TGTGCCAGCAGTGAAGACTGGACAGGCTTCAATCAGCCCCAGCATTTT. It yields the protein CASSEDWTGFNQPQHF.

The chain combines TRBV15 with TRBJ2-4; D remains unclear. The germline V and J ends were trimmed by 1 base and 0 bases, with 4 bases remaining between them. The CDR3 is made up of 14 amino acids. Per germline, CDR1 LNHNV and CDR2 YYDKDF (reference sequence). The CDR3 here is CATSRVIAKNIQYF. In nucleotides, the CDR3 is TGTGCCACCAGCAGAGTGATAGCCAAAAACATTCAGTACTTC.

The genes are TRBV11-2 and TRBJ1-5, with D possibly matching TRBD1 (5 bases). CDR3 length equals 13 residues. V lost 0 bases and J lost 11, with 11 bases in between. Germline V gene lookup returns CDR1 SGHAT and CDR2 FQNNGV. The CDR3 DNA follows: TGTGCCAGCAGCTTAGAGGGGCGGGGAGCCCAGCATTTT. Protein sequence: CASSLEGRGAQHF.

V and J are TRBV6-5 and TRBJ1-6, with 10 bases that match TRBD1. Germline V gene lookup returns CDR1 MNHEY and CDR2 SVGAGI. J lost 9 bases, V lost 6 bases, and 5 bases had no gene match. The CDR3 is 14 residues long. CDR3 amino acids: CASRTRQGASPLHF. For the CDR3, the DNA is TGTGCCAGCAGAACTCGACAGGGGGCTTCACCCCTCCACTTT.

V gene TRBV4-3 combines with J gene TRBJ1-3, with D possibly TRBD1 on 5 matching bases. This CDR3 is built from 15 residues. CDR1 LGHNA and CDR2 YSLEER come from the germline V gene. Trimming shortened V by 3 bases and J by 0 bases, and 9 bases separated the two germline ends. The CDR3: CASSQEGNSGNTIYF. In DNA, the CDR3 is TGCGCCAGCAGCCAGGAGGGGAACTCTGGAAACACCATATATTTT.

The rearrangement uses TRBV18 and TRBJ1-2, with D uncertain. The CDR3 is 12 amino acids. Germline-derived CDR1 and CDR2 are KGHSH and LQKENI. The V end was cut by 3 bases, the J end by 0 bases, with 2 bases between. This CDR3 reads CASSPTNYGYTF. Here the CDR3 DNA reads TGTGCCAGCTCACCTACTAACTATGGCTACACCTTC.

This chain links TRBV7-2 with TRBJ2-2; maybe TRBD1 (5 bases). Germline CDR1 and CDR2: SGHTA and FQGNSA. This CDR3 has 17 residues. V was cut by 1 base and J by 4 bases, with 16 bases left in between. CDR3 loop: CASSLGRGGARTGELFF. The CDR3 DNA reads as TGTGCCAGCAGCTTAGGTCGAGGTGGGGCACGCACCGGGGAGCTGTTTTTT.

V gene TRBV11-2 combines with J gene TRBJ2-1; 7 bases line up with TRBD1. The CDR3 length is 16 residues. Germline CDR1 SGHAT, CDR2 FQNNGV. Trimming took 7 bases from V and 1 from J; bases not matched to a gene: 10. The CDR3 loop is CASIPKGAGSYNEQFF. The CDR3 DNA sequence: TGTGCCAGCATTCCTAAGGGGGCTGGTTCCTACAATGAGCAGTTCTTC.

The V gene is TRBV28, the J gene TRBJ1-1, with 9 bases that match TRBD1. Unmatched junction bases numbered 13, after V lost 9 bases and J lost 5 bases. Germline-derived CDR1 and CDR2 are MDHEN and SYDVKM. The CDR3 runs to 15 residues. CDR3 residues: CASGTGKFGGTEAFF. The DNA of the CDR3 is TGTGCCAGTGGGACAGGGAAATTCGGGGGGACTGAAGCTTTCTTT.

The chain employs TRBV10-2 and TRBJ2-7; 8 nucleotides align to TRBD1. The J segment lost 3 bases and the V segment lost 3 bases, leaving 7 bases of the junction unmatched. Germline-derived CDR1 and CDR2 are WSHSY and SAAADI. The length of the CDR3 is 15 residues. This CDR3 reads CASSDTRTGSYEQYF. CDR3 bases: TGCGCCAGCAGTGATACAAGGACAGGGAGCTACGAGCAGTACTTC.

The rearrangement joins TRBV5-6 to TRBJ1-6; D is perhaps TRBD1 (5 bases). V gave up 2 bases and J gave up 6 bases, with 15 bases separating them. Germline CDR1 and CDR2: SGHDT and YYEEEE. The CDR3 totals 16 residues. The CDR3, as DNA: TGTGCCAGCAGCTTCGGGGGTAGAGGAAGTAATTCACCCCTCCACTTT. Translating it yields CASSFGGRGSNSPLHF.

There are a few counts of this clone. V usage is TRBV2 and J usage is TRBJ1-4, with D uncertain. Germline values: CDR1 SNHLY, CDR2 FYNNEI. V lost 3 bases, J lost 6 bases, and 8 bases lay in between. CDR3 length: 13 residues. Here the CDR3 reads CASSDRSHEKLFF. The CDR3 DNA sequence: TGTGCCAGCAGTGACAGATCACATGAAAAACTGTTTTTT.